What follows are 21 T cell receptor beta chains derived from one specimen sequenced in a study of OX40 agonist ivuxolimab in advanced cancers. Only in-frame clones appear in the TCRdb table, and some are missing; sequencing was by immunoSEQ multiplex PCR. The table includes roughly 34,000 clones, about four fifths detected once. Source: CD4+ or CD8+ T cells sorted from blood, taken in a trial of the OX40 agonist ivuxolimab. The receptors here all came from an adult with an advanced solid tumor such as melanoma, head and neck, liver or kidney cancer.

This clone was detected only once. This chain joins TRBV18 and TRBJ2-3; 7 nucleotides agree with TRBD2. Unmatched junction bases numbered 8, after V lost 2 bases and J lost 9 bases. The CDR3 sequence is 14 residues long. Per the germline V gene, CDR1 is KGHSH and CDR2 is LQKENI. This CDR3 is CASSPVASGDTQYF. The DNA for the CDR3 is TGTGCCAGCTCACCAGTAGCTAGCGGCGACACGCAGTATTTT.

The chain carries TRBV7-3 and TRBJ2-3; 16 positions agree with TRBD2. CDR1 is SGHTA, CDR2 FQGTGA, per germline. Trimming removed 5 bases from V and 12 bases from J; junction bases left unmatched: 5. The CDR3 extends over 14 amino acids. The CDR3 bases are TGTGCCAGCAGCCCCGGGACTAGCGGGGGGGAACAGTATTTT. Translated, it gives CASSPGTSGGEQYF.

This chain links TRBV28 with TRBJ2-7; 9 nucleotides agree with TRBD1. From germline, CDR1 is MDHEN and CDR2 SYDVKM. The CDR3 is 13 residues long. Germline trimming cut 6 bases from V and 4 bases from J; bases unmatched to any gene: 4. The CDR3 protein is CASRTGQGYEQYF. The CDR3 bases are TGTGCCAGCAGAACGGGACAGGGTTACGAGCAGTACTTC.

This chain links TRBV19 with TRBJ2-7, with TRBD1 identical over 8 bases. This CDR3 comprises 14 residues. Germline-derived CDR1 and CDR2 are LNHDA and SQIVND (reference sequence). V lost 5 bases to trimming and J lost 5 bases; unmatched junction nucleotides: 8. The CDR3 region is CASSRRTGIHEQYF. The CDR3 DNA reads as TGTGCCAGTAGTCGACGGACAGGGATCCACGAGCAGTACTTC.

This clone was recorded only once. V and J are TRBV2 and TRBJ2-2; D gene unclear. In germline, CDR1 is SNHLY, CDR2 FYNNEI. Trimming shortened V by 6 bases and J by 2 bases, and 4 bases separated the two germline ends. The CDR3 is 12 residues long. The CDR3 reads CASRRNTGELFF. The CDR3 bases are TGTGCCAGCAGGCGTAACACCGGGGAGCTGTTTTTT. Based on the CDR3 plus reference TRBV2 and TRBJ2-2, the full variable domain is EPEVTQTPSHQVTQMGQEVILRCVPISNHLYFYWYRQILGQKVEFLVSFYNNEISEKSEIFDDQFSVERPDGSNFTLKIRSTKLEDSAMYFCASRRNTGELFFGEGSRLTVL.

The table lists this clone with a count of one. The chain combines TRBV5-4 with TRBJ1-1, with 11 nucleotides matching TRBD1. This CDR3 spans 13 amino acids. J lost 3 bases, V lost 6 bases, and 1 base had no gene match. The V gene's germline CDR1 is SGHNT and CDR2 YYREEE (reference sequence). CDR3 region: CASTGQGDTEAFF. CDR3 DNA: TGTGCCAGCACGGGACAGGGGGACACTGAAGCTTTCTTT.

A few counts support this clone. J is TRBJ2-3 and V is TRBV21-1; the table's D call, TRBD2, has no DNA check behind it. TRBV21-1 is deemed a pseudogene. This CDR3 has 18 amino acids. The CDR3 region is CASSKELAGGTSTDTQYF. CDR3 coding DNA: TGTGCCAGCAGCAAAGAACTAGCGGGGGGTACTAGCACAGATACGCAGTATTTT.

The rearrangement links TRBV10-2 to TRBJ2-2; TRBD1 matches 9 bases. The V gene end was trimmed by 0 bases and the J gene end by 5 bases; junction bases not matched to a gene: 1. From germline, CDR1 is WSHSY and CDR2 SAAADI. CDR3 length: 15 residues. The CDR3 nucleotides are TGCGCCAGCAGTGAGTCGACAGGGGGGACCGGGGAGCTGTTTTTT. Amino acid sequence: CASSESTGGTGELFF.

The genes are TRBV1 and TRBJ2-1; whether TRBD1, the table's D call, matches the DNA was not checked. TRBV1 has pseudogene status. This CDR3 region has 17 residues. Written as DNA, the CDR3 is TGCACCAGCAGCCAGGTGGGGGTTTCCGGACAGCTCAATGAGCAGTTCTTC. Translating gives CTSSQVGVSGQLNEQFF.

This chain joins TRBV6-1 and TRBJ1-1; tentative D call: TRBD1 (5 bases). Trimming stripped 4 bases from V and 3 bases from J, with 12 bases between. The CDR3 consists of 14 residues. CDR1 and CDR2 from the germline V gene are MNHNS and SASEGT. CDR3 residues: CASSARGTYTEAFF. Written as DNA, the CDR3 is TGTGCCAGCAGTGCACGGGGGACCTACACTGAAGCTTTCTTT.

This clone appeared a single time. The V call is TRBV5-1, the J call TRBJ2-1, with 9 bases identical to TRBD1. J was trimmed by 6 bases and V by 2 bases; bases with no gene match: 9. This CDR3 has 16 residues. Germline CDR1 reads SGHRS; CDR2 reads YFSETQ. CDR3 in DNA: TGCGCCAGCAGCTTCTCCTGGACAGGGGCATCCAATGAGCAGTTCTTC. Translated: CASSFSWTGASNEQFF.

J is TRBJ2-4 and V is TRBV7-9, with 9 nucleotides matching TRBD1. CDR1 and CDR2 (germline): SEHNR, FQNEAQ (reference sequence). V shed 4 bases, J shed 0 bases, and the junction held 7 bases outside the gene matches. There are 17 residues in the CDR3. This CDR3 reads CASSSSGTGRAKNIQYF. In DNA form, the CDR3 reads TGTGCCAGCAGCTCCTCCGGGACAGGGAGAGCCAAAAACATTCAGTACTTC. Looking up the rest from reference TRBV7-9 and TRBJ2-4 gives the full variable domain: DTGVSQNPRHKITKRGQNVTFRCDPISEHNRLYWYRQTLGQGPEFLTYFQNEAQLEKSRLLSDRFSAERPKGSFSTLEIQRTEQGDSAMYLCASSSSGTGRAKNIQYFGAGTRLSVL.

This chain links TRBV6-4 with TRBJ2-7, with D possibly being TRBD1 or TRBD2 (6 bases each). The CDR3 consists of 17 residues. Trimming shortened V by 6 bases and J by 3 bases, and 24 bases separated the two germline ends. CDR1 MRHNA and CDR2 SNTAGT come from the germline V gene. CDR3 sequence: CASRRLRDTRRGYEQYF. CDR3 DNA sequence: TGTGCCAGCAGAAGACTGCGGGACACACGGCGAGGCTACGAGCAGTACTTC.

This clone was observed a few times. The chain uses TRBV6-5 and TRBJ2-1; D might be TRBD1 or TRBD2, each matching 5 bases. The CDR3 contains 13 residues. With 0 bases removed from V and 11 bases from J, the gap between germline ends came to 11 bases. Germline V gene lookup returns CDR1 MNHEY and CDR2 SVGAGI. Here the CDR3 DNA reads TGTGCCAGCAGTTACTCGAGGGGCGCCAAGCAGTTCTTC. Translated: CASSYSRGAKQFF.

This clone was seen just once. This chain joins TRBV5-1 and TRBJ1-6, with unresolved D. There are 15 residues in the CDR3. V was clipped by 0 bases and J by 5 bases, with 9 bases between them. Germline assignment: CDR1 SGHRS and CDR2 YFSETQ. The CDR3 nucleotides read TGCGCCAGCAGCTTGGGGCAGGAAAATAATTCACCCCTCCACTTT. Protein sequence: CASSLGQENNSPLHF.

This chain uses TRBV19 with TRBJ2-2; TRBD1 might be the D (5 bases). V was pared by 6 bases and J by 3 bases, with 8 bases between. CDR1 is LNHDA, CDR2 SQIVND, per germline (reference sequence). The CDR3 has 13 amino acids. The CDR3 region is CASRRRDTGELFF. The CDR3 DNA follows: TGTGCCAGTAGGCGCAGGGACACCGGGGAGCTGTTTTTT.

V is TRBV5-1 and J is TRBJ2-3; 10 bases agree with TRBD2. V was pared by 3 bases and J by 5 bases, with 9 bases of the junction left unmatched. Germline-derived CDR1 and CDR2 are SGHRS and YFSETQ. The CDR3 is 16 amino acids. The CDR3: CASSSSILAGVDTQYF. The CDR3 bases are TGCGCCAGCAGCTCCTCTATCCTAGCGGGGGTAGATACGCAGTATTTT. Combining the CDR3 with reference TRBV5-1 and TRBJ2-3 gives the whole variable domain KAGVTQTPRYLIKTRGQQVTLSCSPISGHRSVSWYQQTPGQGLQFLFEYFSETQRNKGNFPGRFSGRQFSNSRSEMNVSTLELGDSALYLCASSSSILAGVDTQYFGPGTRLTVL.

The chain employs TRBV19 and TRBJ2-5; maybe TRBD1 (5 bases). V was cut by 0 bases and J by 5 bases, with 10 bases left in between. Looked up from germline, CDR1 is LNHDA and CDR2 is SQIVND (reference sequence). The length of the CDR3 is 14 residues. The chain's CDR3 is CASSIDRVRETQYF. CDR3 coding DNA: TGTGCCAGTAGTATAGACAGGGTGAGGGAGACCCAGTACTTC.

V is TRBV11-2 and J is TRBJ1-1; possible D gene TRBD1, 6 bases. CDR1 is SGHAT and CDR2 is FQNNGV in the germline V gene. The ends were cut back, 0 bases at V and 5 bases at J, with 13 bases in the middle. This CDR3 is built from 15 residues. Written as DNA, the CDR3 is TGTGCCAGCAGCTTAGATGAGTTAAGGGGGACTGAAGCTTTCTTT. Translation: CASSLDELRGTEAFF.

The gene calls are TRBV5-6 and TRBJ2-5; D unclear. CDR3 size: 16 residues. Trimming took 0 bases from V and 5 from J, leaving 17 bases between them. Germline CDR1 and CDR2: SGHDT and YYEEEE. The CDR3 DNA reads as TGTGCCAGCAGCTTGGGCGCTCCAAGTTTTTCGGAGACCCAGTACTTC. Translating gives CASSLGAPSFSETQYF.

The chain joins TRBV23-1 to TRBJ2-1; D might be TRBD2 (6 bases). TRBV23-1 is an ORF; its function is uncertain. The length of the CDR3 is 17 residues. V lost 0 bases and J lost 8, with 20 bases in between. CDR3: CASSQSVTAGTLDEQFF. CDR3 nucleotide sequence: TGCGCCAGCAGTCAATCTGTGACAGCGGGCACTTTGGATGAGCAGTTCTTC.